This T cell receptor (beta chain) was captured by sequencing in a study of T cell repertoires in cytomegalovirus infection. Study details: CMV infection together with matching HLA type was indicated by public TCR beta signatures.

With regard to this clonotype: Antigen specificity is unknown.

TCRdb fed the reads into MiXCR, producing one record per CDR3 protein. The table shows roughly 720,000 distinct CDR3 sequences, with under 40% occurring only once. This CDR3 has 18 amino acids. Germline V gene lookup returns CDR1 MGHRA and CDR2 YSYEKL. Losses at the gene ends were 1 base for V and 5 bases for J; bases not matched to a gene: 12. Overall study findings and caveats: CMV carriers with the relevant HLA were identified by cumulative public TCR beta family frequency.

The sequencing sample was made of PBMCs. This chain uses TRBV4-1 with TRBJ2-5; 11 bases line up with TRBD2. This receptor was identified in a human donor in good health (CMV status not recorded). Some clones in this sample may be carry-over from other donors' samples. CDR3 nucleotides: TGCGCCAGCAGCCAAGTGCTAGCGGGGGGTCTGGTCGGGGAGACCCAGTACTTC. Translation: CASSQVLAGGLVGETQYF.